A single sample is the source of the 12 T cell receptor beta chains below, sequenced in a study of human T cells and chemical hapten exposure. TCRdb reprocessed the RACE reads via MiXCR and lists one record per CDR3 protein. Of over 300,000 distinct CDR3 sequences listed, about 5.1% were seen once; the top ten hold 2.6%. The time point denotes: pre-sensitization, week 0. Treatment meaning: therapeutic diphenylcyclopropenone sensitization with weekly scalp DPC. Here the sequenced sample was whole blood, taken in connection with sensitization to the hapten diphenylcyclopropenone (DPC). Receptor source: a woman between 45 and 65 years old with alopecia areata. Some clones in this sample may be carry-over from other donors' samples.

This clonotype was recorded a few times. The chain combines TRBV28 with TRBJ2-7; maybe TRBD1 (6 bases). Trimming pared 3 bases from V and 1 base from J, leaving 10 bases between. CDR1 MDHEN and CDR2 SYDVKM come from the germline V gene. The CDR3 length is 14 residues. The CDR3 protein is CASSFRDNSYEQYF. CDR3 in DNA: TGTGCCAGCAGTTTTAGGGACAATTCCTACGAGCAGTACTTC.

This clonotype came up a few times. This rearrangement joins TRBV6-2 or TRBV6-3 to TRBJ2-3, with D uncertain. The V gene lost 5 bases and the J gene lost 0 bases, with 12 bases spanning the gap. CDR1 and CDR2 (germline): MNHEY, SVGEGT. The CDR3 consists of 15 residues. The CDR3 spells CASSGSQFSTDTQYF. Here the CDR3 DNA reads TGTGCCAGCAGTGGGTCCCAGTTTAGCACAGATACGCAGTATTTT.

This clonotype showed up many times. This chain uses TRBV7-2 with TRBJ2-3, with TRBD2 matching over 12 bases. Germline V gives CDR1 SGHTA, CDR2 FQGNSA. V was clipped by 4 bases and J by 8 bases; unmatched bases: 7. The CDR3 is 15 residues long. CDR3 coding DNA: TGTGCCAGCAGCTCTAGCGGGAGGGTTTCGGCTACGCAGTATTTT. Protein: CASSSSGRVSATQYF. The variable domain in full, completed from reference TRBV7-2 and TRBJ2-3, reads GAGVSQSPSNKVTEKGKDVELRCDPISGHTALYWYRQSLGQGLEFLIYFQGNSAPDKSGLPSDRFSAERTGGSVSTLTIQRTQQEDSAVYLCASSSSGRVSATQYFGPGTRLTVL.

This clonotype showed up many times. The gene calls are TRBV18 and TRBJ2-1; D possibly matches TRBD1 or TRBD2 (5 bases each). The CDR3 contains 16 residues. The germline CDR1 and CDR2 sequences are KGHSH and LQKENI. Between the trimmed V and J ends, which lost 4 bases and 6 bases, there was a span of 19 bases. The DNA for the CDR3 is TGTGCCAGCTCACTACCGGGACGCACAAAGGGCAATGAGCAGTTCTTC. This sequence encodes CASSLPGRTKGNEQFF.

This clonotype was detected a few times. The gene calls are TRBV20-1 and TRBJ2-3; 8 bases are shared with TRBD2. The CDR3 extends over 16 amino acids. The ends lost 6 bases at V and 1 base at J; junction bases unmatched: 12. Germline values: CDR1 DFQATT, CDR2 SNEGSKA (reference sequence). The CDR3 reads CSARSRGGIGTDTQYF. The DNA for the CDR3 is TGCAGTGCCCGCAGCCGGGGGGGCATTGGCACAGATACGCAGTATTTT.

This clonotype was seen many times. The gene calls are TRBV12-3 or TRBV12-4 and TRBJ2-3; 9 nucleotides align to TRBD2. With V trimmed by 5 bases and J by 0 bases, 6 bases remained unmatched. CDR3 length: 16 residues. The DNA of the CDR3 is TGTGCCAGCAGTCCCGACAGCGGGGGGAGCACAGATACGCAGTATTTT. Translation: CASSPDSGGSTDTQYF.

This clonotype was detected many times. The chain uses TRBV24-1 and TRBJ2-3; a possible D gene is TRBD2 (6 bases). The germline V gene has CDR1 KGHDR and CDR2 SFDVKD. V shed 10 bases and J shed 1 base, with 11 bases lying between them. The CDR3 has 13 residues. The CDR3: CATKAGGTDTQYF. The CDR3 DNA follows: TGTGCCACTAAAGCGGGCGGCACAGATACGCAGTATTTT.

Many counts were recorded for this clonotype. The chain couples TRBV12-3 or TRBV12-4 to TRBJ2-7; tentative D call: TRBD1 (6 bases). With 5 bases removed from V and 3 bases from J, the gap between germline ends came to 11 bases. CDR3 length: 13 residues. The CDR3 loop reads CASSTGFHYEQYF. The CDR3 nucleotides are TGTGCCAGCAGTACAGGGTTCCACTACGAGCAGTACTTC.

The chain recombines TRBV30 with TRBJ2-1; a possible D gene is TRBD1 (5 bases). V lost 1 base and J 8 bases, leaving 9 bases between the germline ends. The CDR3 is 12 residues long. Germline V lookup: CDR1 GTSNPN, CDR2 SVGIG (reference sequence). Here the CDR3 reads CAWSEWGDEQFF. In DNA form, the CDR3 reads TGTGCCTGGAGTGAGTGGGGCGATGAGCAGTTCTTC.

The table lists this clonotype with a few counts. The chain has TRBV10-3 and TRBJ2-5; 9 bases agree with TRBD1. The CDR3 consists of 16 residues. The trim removed 4 bases at V and 4 bases at J, leaving 10 bases unmatched. Per the germline V gene, CDR1 is ENHRY and CDR2 is SYGVKD. The CDR3 reads CAISGAGQGLSETQYF. CDR3 DNA: TGTGCCATCAGTGGCGCGGGACAGGGTTTGTCAGAGACCCAGTACTTC.

The table lists this clonotype with many counts. The chain links TRBV6-5 to TRBJ2-3; D unresolved. Germline assignment: CDR1 MNHEY and CDR2 SVGAGI. The CDR3 loop spans 15 amino acids. V was pared by 6 bases and J by 2 bases, with 15 bases between. The CDR3 loop reads CASSRTTAITDTQYF. The CDR3 bases are TGTGCCAGCAGCCGGACGACTGCAATCACAGATACGCAGTATTTT.

The chain joins TRBV29-1 to TRBJ2-3; the match to TRBD2 covers 8 bases. Trimming cost V 4 bases and J 2 bases; bases outside gene matches: 2. This CDR3 contains 13 residues. Germline CDR1 is SQVTM and CDR2 is ANQGSEA. This CDR3 is CSVVSGITDTQYF. The CDR3 coding sequence is TGCAGCGTTGTTAGCGGGATCACAGATACGCAGTATTTT.